The 30 T cell receptor beta chains in this list originate from one sample, sequenced in a study of blood T cell repertoires in COVID-19. Generated by immunoSEQ multiplex PCR, the TCRdb table keeps only in-frame clones and is missing some. Altogether roughly 36,000 clones are present, 75% to 90% being singletons, with the ten largest covering approximately 4.1%. What was sequenced was peripheral blood. These receptors originate from a man in his fifties or sixties with acute or convalescent COVID-19.

The CDR3 here is CAIRIQGAGANVLTF. The DNA for the CDR3 is TGTGCCATCAGGATACAGGGAGCTGGGGCCAACGTCCTGACTTTC. The chain combines TRBV10-3 with TRBJ2-6; TRBD1 is a possible D gene (6 bases). The V end lost 6 bases, the J end lost 2 bases, and 11 bases lay between the germline ends. The CDR3 sequence is 15 residues long. Germline values: CDR1 ENHRY, CDR2 SYGVKD.

The table lists this clone with a count of one. A junction end diverges from the germline sequence, so it may reflect a read error. The chain links TRBV10-3 to TRBJ1-2, with 9 bases matching TRBD1. The CDR3 sequence is 13 residues long. Germline CDR1 ENHRY, CDR2 SYGVKD. CDR3 nucleotides: TGTGCCATTAGTGAGGGACAGGGAATTGGCTACACCTTC. Translation gives CAISEGQGIGYTF.

The rearrangement links TRBV3-1 (or the pseudogene TRBV3-2) to TRBJ2-5; 8 bases line up with TRBD1. J gave up 5 bases and V 1 base, and 6 bases lay outside the gene matches. Germline CDR1 LGHDT, CDR2 YNNKEL (reference sequence). The CDR3 sequence is 15 residues long. CDR3 sequence: CASSQATGARETQYF. The CDR3, as DNA: TGTGCCAGCAGCCAAGCGACAGGGGCGAGGGAGACCCAGTACTTC.

The rearrangement joins TRBV3-1 (or the pseudogene TRBV3-2) to TRBJ2-7; TRBD2 is a possible D gene (6 bases). CDR3 length: 14 amino acids. The V and J ends lost 2 bases and 0 bases respectively, with 8 bases between them. Per germline, CDR1 LGHDT and CDR2 YNNKEL (reference sequence). CDR3 sequence reads: CASSQRGSSYEQYF. The CDR3 DNA is TGTGCCAGCAGCCAACGGGGGAGCTCCTACGAGCAGTACTTC.

This clone was detected a few times. V gene TRBV19 combines with J gene TRBJ1-2, with TRBD1 matching over 9 bases. This CDR3 comprises 13 residues. Germline V gene data show CDR1 as LNHDA and CDR2 as SQIVND (reference sequence). J gave up 4 bases and V 8 bases, and 5 bases lay outside the gene matches. CDR3 region: CASGQGTTYGYTF. CDR3 coding DNA: TGTGCCAGTGGACAGGGGACGACCTATGGCTACACCTTC.

The gene calls are TRBV6-6 and TRBJ1-5; the D is unclear. CDR1 and CDR2 from the germline V gene are MNHNY and SVGAGI (reference sequence). The CDR3 spans 16 residues. V lost 7 bases, J lost 4 bases, and 20 bases lay in between. The CDR3 nucleotides are TGTGCCAGCATCAGCGTTTGGTCATTACCAAATCAGCCCCAGCATTTT. Translation gives CASISVWSLPNQPQHF.

The rearrangement uses TRBV30 and TRBJ2-5, with D tentatively TRBD1 (6 bases). The length of the CDR3 is 15 residues. Germline CDR1 and CDR2: GTSNPN and SVGIG (reference sequence). Between the trimmed V and J ends, which lost 2 bases and 2 bases, there was a span of 15 bases. CDR3 amino acids: CAWSIGTSGQETQYF. CDR3 in DNA: TGTGCCTGGAGTATTGGGACATCGGGACAAGAGACCCAGTACTTC.

The chain joins TRBV18 to TRBJ2-1; possible D gene TRBD2, 6 bases. CDR1 KGHSH and CDR2 LQKENI come from the germline V gene. The CDR3 spans 15 residues. Trimming took off 4 bases at V and 1 base at J, with 11 bases between the two ends. CDR3 nucleotides: TGTGCCAGCTCACGTGTAGCGGATTCCTACAATGAGCAGTTCTTC. Its protein product is CASSRVADSYNEQFF. The full variable domain, with the rest looked up from reference TRBV18 and TRBJ2-1, is NAGVMQNPRHLVRRRGQEARLRCSPMKGHSHVYWYRQLPEEGLKFMVYLQKENIIDESGMPKERFSAEFPKEGPSILRIQQVVRGDSAAYFCASSRVADSYNEQFFGPGTRLTVL.

The chain combines TRBV7-6 with TRBJ1-5; the D gene is possibly TRBD1 (5 bases). Trimming cost V 1 base and J 0 bases, with 10 bases left between them. Germline V CDR1 and CDR2: SGHVS, FNYEAQ. There are 16 residues in the CDR3. The CDR3 DNA follows: TGTGCCAGCAGCTTAGGTTCAGGGTATAGCAATCAGCCCCAGCATTTT. Protein: CASSLGSGYSNQPQHF.

This clone showed up just a few times. The rearrangement uses TRBV2 and TRBJ1-5; the D gene is possibly TRBD1 (5 bases). The CDR3 is 13 amino acids. CDR1 is SNHLY and CDR2 is FYNNEI in the germline V gene. Trimming removed 2 bases from V and 7 bases from J, with 9 bases in between. The CDR3 nucleotides read TGTGCCAGCAGTGAATACCGACAGCAGCCCCAGCATTTT. It translates to CASSEYRQQPQHF.

V gene TRBV7-9 combines with J gene TRBJ2-5; D possibly corresponds to TRBD2 (5 bases). The CDR3 runs to 13 residues. The germline gives CDR1 SEHNR, CDR2 FQNEAQ (reference sequence). With 5 bases removed from V and 2 bases from J, the gap between germline ends came to 9 bases. The CDR3 bases are TGTGCCAGCAGCCGGACTTTTCAAGAGACCCAGTACTTC. This sequence encodes CASSRTFQETQYF.

The chain is built from TRBV5-1 and TRBJ2-5; 7 bases agree with TRBD2. Unmatched junction bases numbered 10, after V lost 4 bases and J lost 4 bases. This CDR3 spans 15 amino acids. From germline, CDR1 is SGHRS and CDR2 YFSETQ. This CDR3 reads CASSPNGLVGETQYF. CDR3 coding DNA: TGCGCCAGCAGCCCTAACGGACTAGTGGGAGAGACCCAGTACTTC.

The rearrangement joins TRBV7-2 to TRBJ1-2, with 7 nucleotides matching TRBD1. CDR1 SGHTA and CDR2 FQGNSA come from the germline V gene. CDR3 length: 14 amino acids. V was clipped by 5 bases and J by 7 bases; unmatched bases: 10. The CDR3 is CASSQTGRITGYTF. The CDR3 DNA reads TGTGCCAGCAGCCAGACAGGGCGTATAACTGGCTACACCTTC. The entire variable domain, with the rest obtained from reference TRBV7-2 and TRBJ1-2, is as follows: GAGVSQSPSNKVTEKGKDVELRCDPISGHTALYWYRQSLGQGLEFLIYFQGNSAPDKSGLPSDRFSAERTGGSVSTLTIQRTQQEDSAVYLCASSQTGRITGYTFGSGTRLTVV.

This chain links TRBV25-1 with TRBJ1-2; no firm D call. The CDR3 runs 13 residues. Between the trimmed V and J ends, which lost 5 bases and 7 bases, there was a span of 14 bases. The germline gives CDR1 MGHDK, CDR2 SYGVNS. CDR3 nucleotides: TGTGCCAGCAGTCATAGACAAATTGGTGGCTACACCTTC. Translated, it gives CASSHRQIGGYTF.

This chain uses TRBV7-6 with TRBJ2-2; TRBD1 agrees at 7 bases. Trimming took 5 bases from V and 7 from J; bases not matched to a gene: 19. Germline V lookup: CDR1 SGHVS, CDR2 FNYEAQ. The CDR3 has 18 amino acids. The CDR3 DNA reads TGTGCCAGCAGCCCTCCCCGTCCGGGACAGCCCGGTGTCGGGGAGCTGTTTTTT. It is translated as CASSPPRPGQPGVGELFF.

V gene TRBV6-1 combines with J gene TRBJ1-1; D unclear. This CDR3 region has 14 residues. Trimming cost V 3 bases and J 5 bases, with 13 bases left between them. CDR1 and CDR2 from the germline V gene are MNHNS and SASEGT. The chain's CDR3 is CASSDPAGRTEAFF. DNA of the CDR3: TGTGCCAGCAGTGACCCGGCAGGCCGGACTGAAGCTTTCTTT.

This clone showed up just once. This chain connects TRBV5-6 to TRBJ1-4, with D unresolved. Trimming left V 0 bases short and J 2 bases short, with 5 bases between. CDR1 is SGHDT, CDR2 YYEEEE, per germline. The CDR3 loop spans 14 amino acids. CDR3 sequence (DNA): TGTGCCAGCAGCTTGGGGGCGACTAATGAAAAACTGTTTTTT. This codes for CASSLGATNEKLFF.

CDR3 loop: CATSRDRVAGSSTDTQYF. The CDR3, as DNA: TGTGCCACCAGCAGAGATCGGGTAGCGGGGAGTTCCACAGATACGCAGTATTTT. The chain employs TRBV15 and TRBJ2-3, with 8 bases that match TRBD2. After removal of 0 bases from V and 2 bases from J, the junction contained 10 bases not matched to a gene. The germline V gene has CDR1 LNHNV and CDR2 YYDKDF (reference sequence). This CDR3 comprises 18 residues.

The chain combines TRBV19 with TRBJ1-2; 12 nucleotides match TRBD1. The CDR3 spans 16 residues. V shed 11 bases, J shed 3 bases, and the junction held 13 bases outside the gene matches. Looked up from germline, CDR1 is LNHDA and CDR2 is SQIVND (reference sequence). The CDR3 bases are TGTGCCGCCGGGACGGGACAGGGGGCGAAGGACTATGGCTACACCTTC. It is translated as CAAGTGQGAKDYGYTF.

The rearrangement links TRBV7-2 to TRBJ2-5; no reliable D call. Trimming left V 3 bases short and J 4 bases short, with 6 bases between. CDR3 length: 12 amino acids. In germline, CDR1 is SGHTA, CDR2 FQGNSA. DNA of the CDR3: TGTGCCAGCAGCTTTACTGGAGAGACCCAGTACTTC. Translated: CASSFTGETQYF. The full variable domain, completed using reference TRBV7-2 and TRBJ2-5, is GAGVSQSPSNKVTEKGKDVELRCDPISGHTALYWYRQSLGQGLEFLIYFQGNSAPDKSGLPSDRFSAERTGGSVSTLTIQRTQQEDSAVYLCASSFTGETQYFGPGTRLLVL.

The J gene is TRBJ1-2, the V gene TRBV19, with a weak D call TRBD1 (6 bases). V gave up 7 bases and J gave up 5 bases, with 17 bases separating them. This CDR3 has 14 residues. The germline gives CDR1 LNHDA, CDR2 SQIVND (reference sequence). The CDR3 DNA follows: TGTGCCAGTACCGCCGGGGACACATTTTATGGCTACACCTTC. It translates to CASTAGDTFYGYTF. Based on the CDR3 plus reference TRBV19 and TRBJ1-2, the full variable domain is DGGITQSPKYLFRKEGQNVTLSCEQNLNHDAMYWYRQDPGQGLRLIYYSQIVNDFQKGDIAEGYSVSREKKESFPLTVTSAQKNPTAFYLCASTAGDTFYGYTFGSGTRLTVV.

The chain is built from TRBV13 and TRBJ1-2; 10 nucleotides line up with TRBD1. From germline, CDR1 is PRHDT and CDR2 FYEKMQ (reference sequence). V was clipped by 3 bases and J by 6 bases; unmatched bases: 10. The CDR3 extends over 16 amino acids. The CDR3 DNA sequence: TGTGCCAGCAGCTTCCAGGACAGGGGGTACCTCCATGGCTACACCTTC. Translated, it gives CASSFQDRGYLHGYTF.

The J gene is TRBJ1-1, the V gene TRBV5-1; D is ambiguous. CDR3 length: 16 amino acids. V lost 0 bases and J lost 0, with 12 bases in between. Germline V gene sequence: CDR1 SGHRS, CDR2 YFSETQ. For the CDR3, the DNA is TGCGCCAGCAGCTTGGGGTGGAACGGAGTGAACACTGAAGCTTTCTTT. Translation: CASSLGWNGVNTEAFF.

This clone was seen a single time. Other DNA sequences from this sample encode an identical CDR3 as well. The rearrangement uses TRBV19 and TRBJ2-2; possibly TRBD2 for D (6 bases). The length of the CDR3 is 14 residues. CDR1 LNHDA and CDR2 SQIVND come from the germline V gene (reference sequence). Trimming cost V 3 bases and J 2 bases, with 7 bases left between them. CDR3 sequence: CASSMRENTGELFF. CDR3 coding DNA: TGTGCCAGTAGTATGCGGGAAAACACCGGGGAGCTGTTTTTT. Looking up the rest from reference TRBV19 and TRBJ2-2 gives the full variable domain: DGGITQSPKYLFRKEGQNVTLSCEQNLNHDAMYWYRQDPGQGLRLIYYSQIVNDFQKGDIAEGYSVSREKKESFPLTVTSAQKNPTAFYLCASSMRENTGELFFGEGSRLTVL.

The V gene is TRBV6-5, the J gene TRBJ2-7; tentative D call: TRBD2 (6 bases). Trimming took 6 bases from V and 2 from J, leaving 14 bases between them. Germline lookup yields CDR1 MNHEY and CDR2 SVGAGI. The CDR3 totals 14 residues. CDR3 coding DNA: TGTGCCAGCAGGGCCGGGACGGGAGCCTACGAGCAGTACTTC. Protein sequence: CASRAGTGAYEQYF.

The chain links TRBV18 to TRBJ1-5, with D unresolved. The germline CDR1 and CDR2 sequences are KGHSH and LQKENI. V gave up 5 bases and J gave up 1 base, with 12 bases separating them. This CDR3 is 15 amino acids long. The CDR3 sequence: CASSTGSLSNQPQHF. CDR3 bases: TGTGCCAGCTCAACCGGGAGCCTAAGCAATCAGCCCCAGCATTTT.

This chain connects TRBV11-2 to TRBJ2-6; D not certain. The CDR3 covers 13 residues. The V end was cut by 5 bases, the J end by 2 bases, with 4 bases between. Germline V gene lookup returns CDR1 SGHAT and CDR2 FQNNGV. The CDR3 sequence: CASSLTGANVLTF. DNA of the CDR3: TGTGCCAGCAGCCTAACTGGGGCCAACGTCCTGACTTTC.

The chain employs TRBV29-1 and TRBJ2-5; 7 bases match TRBD2. Germline values: CDR1 SQVTM, CDR2 ANQGSEA. The CDR3 runs to 12 residues. Trimming at V came to 6 bases and at J to 5 bases, leaving 6 bases not matched to a gene. CDR3 coding DNA: TGCAGCGTAAGGGAGGGTAGGGAGACCCAGTACTTC. This sequence encodes CSVREGRETQYF.

The chain is built from TRBV27 and TRBJ2-7; 10 nucleotides agree with TRBD1. CDR1 is MNHEY, CDR2 SMNVEV, per germline (reference sequence). The CDR3 is 17 amino acids. The J segment lost 7 bases and the V segment lost 3 bases, leaving 15 bases of the junction unmatched. The CDR3 here is CASSFRPSGQGGREQYF. CDR3 DNA sequence: TGTGCCAGCAGTTTTAGACCCTCCGGACAGGGGGGGAGGGAGCAGTACTTC.

This chain links TRBV6-5 with TRBJ2-3, with D possibly being TRBD2 (6 bases). Between the trimmed V and J ends, which lost 6 bases and 3 bases, there was a span of 16 bases. CDR1 MNHEY and CDR2 SVGAGI come from the germline V gene. The CDR3 covers 15 residues. CDR3 loop: CASSPRRELTDTQYF. CDR3 DNA sequence: TGTGCCAGCAGCCCCCGCCGGGAGCTGACAGATACGCAGTATTTT.